Listed below are T cell receptor beta chains from one sample, sequenced in a study of PD-1 blockade in classical Hodgkin lymphoma. The protocol was immunoSEQ multiplex PCR, while the TCRdb copy is restricted to in-frame clones and leaves out a portion. The table has about 12,000 clones, around 80% seen once. The source material was CD4+ T cells from blood, sampled at baseline. The receptors come from a human donor with classical Hodgkin lymphoma. CDR3s include the opening cysteine and the closing phenylalanine or tryptophan. The D gene is left open where the match is weak. Size tells how often a clone was seen (once, few, many) or the class of an expanded clone, and some rows leave it out.

j_call	v_call	clone_size	d_call	cdr3_aa	cdr3_nt
TRBJ2-2	TRBV2	-	-	CASRGAYAGELFF	TGTGCCAGCCGGGGTGCTTACGCCGGGGAGCTGTTTTTT
TRBJ2-2	TRBV10-3	-	TRBD2	CAINPGLASDTGELFF	TGTGCCATCAACCCAGGACTAGCGAGCGACACCGGGGAGCTGTTTTTT
TRBJ2-7	TRBV7-2	-	-	CASSLASKGGYEQYF	TGTGCCAGCAGCTTAGCGAGCAAAGGGGGCTACGAGCAGTACTTC
TRBJ1-6	TRBV7-6	-	TRBD1	CASSSGQGNSPLHF	TGTGCCAGCAGCTCCGGACAGGGAAATTCACCCCTCCACTTT
TRBJ2-4	TRBV29-1	few	TRBD1	CSVEGTPGQPFIQYF	TGCAGCGTTGAAGGTACTCCGGGACAGCCCTTCATTCAGTACTTC
TRBJ1-5	TRBV19	-	-	CASTTSRGIDNQPQHF	TGTGCCAGTACCACCTCAAGGGGGATCGACAATCAGCCCCAGCATTTT
TRBJ2-3	TRBV11-3	-	-	CASSLAIRGTQYF	TGTGCCAGCAGCTTAGCCATAAGGGGTACGCAGTATTTT
TRBJ1-1	TRBV6-5	-	-	CASSSEGGTEAFF	TGTGCCAGCAGTTCCGAGGGGGGGACTGAAGCTTTCTTT
TRBJ1-2	TRBV4-2	-	-	CASSPTGHGYGYTF	TGTGCCAGCAGCCCTACAGGGCATGGCTATGGCTACACCTTC
TRBJ1-4	TRBV28	-	-	CASSFPSGTTNEKLFF	TGTGCCAGCAGTTTTCCATCGGGAACAACTAATGAAAAACTGTTTTTT
TRBJ1-2	TRBV11-2	-	-	CASSLEGGSTNYGCTF	TGTGCCAGCAGCTTAGAGGGTGGGTCCACTAACTATGGCTGCACCTTC
TRBJ2-7	TRBV29-1	medium-sized	TRBD1	CSVTDRGGNEQYF	TGCAGCGTTACAGACAGGGGCGGCAACGAGCAGTACTTC
TRBJ2-3	TRBV18	once	TRBD2	CASSDRLAGGADTQYF	TGTGCCAGCTCAGATAGACTAGCGGGGGGCGCGGATACGCAGTATTTT
TRBJ1-4	TRBV5-4	-	-	CASSLEGLKRLNEKLFF	TGTGCCAGCAGCTTGGAAGGACTGAAGCGACTTAATGAAAAACTGTTTTTT
TRBJ2-2	TRBV7-2	-	TRBD2	CASSLIAGPNTGELFF	TGTGCCAGCAGCCTTATAGCGGGGCCGAACACCGGGGAGCTGTTTTTT
TRBJ1-3	TRBV5-5	-	TRBD1	CASSLGQGAWGNTIYF	TGTGCCAGCAGCTTGGGACAGGGGGCTTGGGGAAACACCATATATTTT
TRBJ1-6	TRBV19	few	-	CASSTDRFNSPLHF	TGTGCCAGTAGTACCGACAGGTTCAATTCACCCCTCCACTTT
TRBJ2-3	TRBV5-1	once	TRBD1	CASSPRDSHTDTQYF	TGCGCCAGCAGCCCGAGGGACAGTCACACAGATACGCAGTATTTT
TRBJ2-1	TRBV10-3	-	-	CAISARVRGDEQFF	TGTGCCATCAGTGCAAGGGTCAGGGGAGACGAGCAGTTCTTC
TRBJ2-6	TRBV5-5	-	-	CASSHQRRGPHSGANVLTF	TGTGCCAGCAGCCATCAAAGAAGGGGACCGCACTCTGGGGCCAACGTCCTGACTTTC
TRBJ1-6	TRBV19	-	-	CASSIRDNSPLHF	TGTGCCAGTAGTATCCGGGACAACTCACCCCTCCACTTT
TRBJ2-5	TRBV7-9	few	-	CASSSDRSVGETQYF	TGTGCCAGCAGCTCAGACAGGTCTGTTGGGGAGACCCAGTACTTC
TRBJ1-5	TRBV7-8	-	-	CASSPDNQPQHF	TGTGCCAGCAGCCCCGACAATCAGCCCCAGCATTTT
TRBJ2-7	TRBV4-3	-	TRBD1	CASSRSPGTGDLGEQYF	TGCGCCAGCAGCCGATCCCCCGGGACAGGAGATTTGGGGGAGCAGTACTTC
TRBJ1-3	TRBV6-1	-	-	CASSTGFSSGNTIYF	TGTGCCAGCAGTACAGGCTTTTCCTCTGGAAACACCATATATTTT
TRBJ2-7	TRBV7-2	-	-	CASSLVPDPYEQYF	TGTGCCAGCAGCTTAGTTCCAGATCCCTACGAGCAGTACTTC
TRBJ1-3	TRBV10-3	-	-	CAISESPGVNTIYF	TGTGCCATCAGTGAGTCACCAGGGGTGAACACCATATATTTT
TRBJ2-2	TRBV27	-	-	CASSFRQPTGELFF	TGTGCCAGCAGTTTCAGGCAGCCCACCGGGGAGCTGTTTTTT
TRBJ2-1	TRBV28	-	-	CASSLLSNEQFF	TGTGCCAGCAGTTTACTTTCCAATGAGCAGTTCTTC
TRBJ1-5	TRBV2	few	-	CASRVSNQPQHF	TGTGCCAGCAGAGTTAGCAATCAGCCCCAGCATTTT
TRBJ1-1	TRBV10-1	-	-	CASSGQTSNTEAFF	TGCGCCAGCAGTGGACAGACATCGAACACTGAAGCTTTCTTT
TRBJ1-5	TRBV5-4	few	-	CASSPRQFDSNQPQHF	TGTGCCAGCAGCCCCAGACAGTTTGATAGCAATCAGCCCCAGCATTTT
TRBJ1-6	TRBV4-2	-	TRBD1	CASSQEDFGQANSPLHF	TGTGCCAGCAGCCAAGAAGATTTTGGACAGGCTAATTCACCCCTCCACTTT
TRBJ2-7	TRBV10-2	few	-	CASSHNRNSYEQYF	TGCGCCAGCAGCCATAACAGGAACTCCTACGAGCAGTACTTC
TRBJ1-4	TRBV7-9	-	-	CASSPGGEKLFF	TGTGCCAGCAGCCCGGGGGGGGAAAAACTGTTTTTT
TRBJ2-7	TRBV11-3	-	-	CASSLGPEQYF	TGTGCCAGCAGCTTAGGGCCGGAGCAGTACTTC
TRBJ2-1	TRBV10-3	-	TRBD2	CAISSGVAGVVDEQFF	TGTGCCATCAGTTCGGGGGTAGCGGGGGTAGTGGATGAGCAGTTCTTC
TRBJ2-1	TRBV5-1	-	TRBD2	CASSLEAGGLGEQFF	TGCGCCAGCAGCTTGGAAGCGGGGGGGCTTGGTGAGCAGTTCTTC
TRBJ2-7	TRBV7-6	-	-	CASSLGGTATYEQYF	TGTGCCAGCAGCTTAGGCGGGACTGCTACCTACGAGCAGTACTTC
TRBJ2-7	TRBV5-4	-	-	CASSLEAHHEQYF	TGTGCCAGCAGCTTGGAAGCGCACCACGAGCAGTACTTC
TRBJ2-2	TRBV27	-	-	CASRTGTANTGELFF	TGTGCCAGCAGGACCGGGACCGCGAACACCGGGGAGCTGTTTTTT
TRBJ2-3	TRBV19	-	-	CASTFQASTDTQYF	TGTGCCAGTACTTTCCAAGCTAGCACAGATACGCAGTATTTT
TRBJ2-1	TRBV7-8	-	TRBD2	CASSARLAGGYNEQFF	TGTGCCAGCAGCGCTAGACTAGCGGGGGGGTACAATGAGCAGTTCTTC
TRBJ2-2	TRBV5-1	-	-	CASSPGQNTGELFF	TGCGCCAGCAGCCCCGGACAGAACACCGGGGAGCTGTTTTTT
TRBJ1-1	TRBV10-3	once	-	CAISRRSPNTEAFF	TGTGCCATCAGCAGACGGAGTCCTAACACTGAAGCTTTCTTT
TRBJ1-2	TRBV7-9	few	-	CASSLGVYGYTF	TGTGCCAGCAGCTTGGGGGTTTACGGCTACACCTTC
TRBJ1-6	TRBV6-5	-	TRBD1	CASSYSGQGNSPLHF	TGTGCCAGCAGTTACTCGGGACAGGGGAATTCACCCCTCCACTTT
TRBJ1-2	TRBV5-1	-	TRBD1	CASSPAGTGGRYGYTF	TGCGCCAGCAGCCCAGCAGGGACAGGGGGCCGCTATGGCTACACCTTC
TRBJ1-2	TRBV19	-	TRBD1	CASRPTGGDGYTF	TGTGCCAGTAGACCGACAGGGGGCGACGGCTACACCTTC
TRBJ2-5	TRBV25-1	-	TRBD2	CASRLAGGETQYF	TGTGCCAGCAGGCTAGCGGGGGGCGAGACCCAGTACTTC
TRBJ2-7	TRBV29-1	few	TRBD1	CSVSAGTGVGYEQYF	TGCAGCGTTTCCGCCGGGACAGGGGTGGGATACGAGCAGTACTTC
TRBJ2-7	TRBV6-1	-	-	CASSEVFTVTSYEQYF	TGTGCCAGCAGTGAAGTTTTCACAGTCACCTCCTACGAGCAGTACTTC
TRBJ1-5	TRBV7-2	-	-	CASSLEAEQPQHF	TGTGCCAGCAGCTTAGAGGCGGAGCAGCCCCAGCATTTT
TRBJ2-3	TRBV7-2	-	TRBD1	CASSLVGQGTDTQYF	TGTGCCAGCAGCTTAGTGGGACAGGGAACAGATACGCAGTATTTT
TRBJ1-5	TRBV10-3	-	TRBD1	CAISATGQNNQPQHF	TGTGCCATCAGTGCCACGGGACAGAACAATCAGCCCCAGCATTTT